Sequencing of this T cell receptor beta chain was carried out in a study of shared clonotypes between healthy human individuals. General study results and limits: When compared with the clonotypes that were shared by all four sorted-subset donors, the non-shared clonotypes turned out to have lower generation probabilities. Among donors, the sharing of clonotypes was expected to be influenced by sequencing depth. Rarefaction showed that sequencing of sorted subsets was incomplete (despite large depth).

With respect to this clone: Its specificity is unknown.

The CDR3 length is 15 residues. The V end lost 5 bases, the J end lost 6 bases, and 19 bases lay between the germline ends. CDR1 is MNHEY, CDR2 SMNVEV, per germline (reference sequence). Only in-frame clones appear in the TCRdb table, and some are missing; sequencing was by immunoSEQ multiplex PCR. In the table there are approximately 1,000,000 clones, approximately 80% of which are singletons. Only Caucasian adults living in Nashville, Tennessee served as donors. Sequencing used memory CD4+ T cells from PBMCs. Subset here: CD45RA-negative fraction. The chain combines TRBV27 with TRBJ1-2; possibly TRBD1 for D (6 bases). The clonotype originates from a man between 18 and 35 years old in good health. Some clones in this sample may be carry-over from other donors' samples. The CDR3 DNA reads TGTGCCAGCAGTCCGACCGCCAACAGGGTCGATGGCTACACCTTC. This sequence encodes CASSPTANRVDGYTF.